This T cell receptor (beta chain) was sequenced for a study of T cell repertoires in cytomegalovirus infection. Overall study: Well-studied HLA-B-restricted epitopes and recently identified HLA-C-restricted epitopes of CMV were both used in the study. It can be stated that public TCR beta signatures indicated CMV infection as well as a matching HLA type.

TCRdb itself ran the reads through MiXCR, one entry per CDR3 protein. The repertoire has 450,000 to 550,000 distinct CDR3 sequences, roughly 43% of them found once; the top ten carry roughly two fifths. Study results and caveats: Carriers of CMV and the relevant HLA type were discriminated by public TCR beta frequency.

Germline loops: CDR1 MNHNS, CDR2 SASEGT. The V gene lost 6 bases and the J gene lost 2 bases, with 14 bases spanning the gap. CDR3 length equals 15 residues. A note on this clonotype: Its antigen is not known.

The sequence derives from a human donor in good health (CMV status not recorded). Some clones in this sample may be carry-over from other donors' samples. The rearrangement uses TRBV6-1 and TRBJ1-5; TRBD1 is a possible D gene (5 bases). This specimen consisted of cultured PBMCs, obtained from culture after CMV antigen stimulation. The DNA for the CDR3 is TGTGCCAGCAGATGGGGGGGTTATGGCAATCAGCCCCAGCATTTT. Amino acids: CASRWGGYGNQPQHF.